The 17 T cell receptor beta chains presented below share a single source sample, sequenced in a study of CD8 T cells in Susac syndrome. An input of about 0.5 to 1 ug of RNA was subjected to reverse transcription using random hexamers. Each CDR3 protein gets one entry after TCRdb re-called the immunoSEQ multiplex PCR reads with MiXCR. The sample shows roughly 250,000 distinct CDR3 sequences, around 96% of them seen only once. What was sequenced was CD4+ T cells from PBMCs. Every receptor here comes from a human donor with Susac syndrome.

The rearrangement uses TRBV12-3 or TRBV12-4 and TRBJ1-5; 7 bases map to TRBD1. The CDR3 sequence is 14 residues long. Trimming cost V 7 bases and J 1 base; bases outside gene matches: 4. CDR3 residues: CASNEQGSNQPQHF. The CDR3 DNA follows: TGTGCCAGCAACGAACAGGGGAGCAATCAGCCCCAGCATTTT.

This clonotype was recorded once. The genes are TRBV3-1 and TRBJ2-1, with a weak D call TRBD1 (5 bases). V lost 2 bases and J 7 bases, leaving 12 bases between the germline ends. The CDR3 is made up of 14 amino acids. Germline-derived CDR1 and CDR2 are LGHDT and YNNKEL (reference sequence). The CDR3 reads CASSQLSRVNEQFF. The CDR3 DNA reads as TGTGCCAGCAGCCAACTTTCCAGGGTAAATGAGCAGTTCTTC.

The J gene is TRBJ1-1, the V gene TRBV19; no clear D. In germline, CDR1 is LNHDA, CDR2 SQIVND (reference sequence). Trimming left V 6 bases short and J 1 base short, with 12 bases between. The CDR3 spans 14 residues. This CDR3 is CASSTDNRNTEAFF. For the CDR3, the DNA is TGTGCCAGTAGCACCGATAACAGGAACACTGAAGCTTTCTTT. Full variable domain (rest looked up from reference TRBV19 and TRBJ1-1): DGGITQSPKYLFRKEGQNVTLSCEQNLNHDAMYWYRQDPGQGLRLIYYSQIVNDFQKGDIAEGYSVSREKKESFPLTVTSAQKNPTAFYLCASSTDNRNTEAFFGQGTRLTVV.

The chain couples TRBV27 to TRBJ1-2; D gene unclear. Trimming stripped 4 bases from V and 0 bases from J, with 9 bases between. The CDR3 is 14 amino acids. CDR1 and CDR2 from the germline V gene are MNHEY and SMNVEV (reference sequence). CDR3 amino acids: CASSYRPTNYGYTF. The CDR3 nucleotides are TGTGCCAGCAGTTACAGACCCACTAACTATGGCTACACCTTC.

In this sample, this clonotype turned up once. V is TRBV18 and J is TRBJ2-2; D might be TRBD1 (6 bases). Germline CDR1 is KGHSH and CDR2 is LQKENI. Trimming took off 3 bases at V and 5 bases at J, with 7 bases between the two ends. The CDR3 is 13 residues long. CDR3 bases: TGTGCCAGCTCACCCACAGGGACCGGGGAGCTGTTTTTT. It is translated as CASSPTGTGELFF.

The J gene is TRBJ1-1, the V gene TRBV28; TRBD1 matches at 7 bases. CDR3 size: 12 residues. V dropped 4 bases and J dropped 11; count of bases not matched to a gene: 7. Germline-derived CDR1 and CDR2 are MDHEN and SYDVKM. Here the CDR3 DNA reads TGTGCCAGCAGTTCAAGACAGGGTTTGGCTTTCTTT. Its translation is CASSSRQGLAFF. Complete variable domain (other parts from reference TRBV28 and TRBJ1-1): DVKVTQSSRYLVKRTGEKVFLECVQDMDHENMFWYRQDPGLGLRLIYFSYDVKMKEKGDIPEGYSVSREKKERFSLILESASTNQTSMYLCASSSRQGLAFFGQGTRLTVV.

The rearrangement uses TRBV25-1 and TRBJ2-5, with TRBD2 identical over 8 bases. Germline CDR1 is MGHDK and CDR2 is SYGVNS. After removal of 10 bases from V and 5 bases from J, the junction contained 12 bases not matched to a gene. CDR3 length equals 14 residues. CDR3 loop: CAISSSGLGETQYF. CDR3 sequence (DNA): TGTGCCATCTCTTCTAGCGGGTTGGGGGAGACCCAGTACTTC.

V usage is TRBV18 and J usage is TRBJ2-1; 7 bases are a match to TRBD1. Germline trimming cut 3 bases from V and 0 bases from J; bases unmatched to any gene: 5. The CDR3 spans 16 residues. The germline V gene encodes CDR1 KGHSH and CDR2 LQKENI. CDR3 residues: CASSPLGQSSYNEQFF. In nucleotides, the CDR3 is TGTGCCAGCTCACCTCTGGGACAGTCCTCCTACAATGAGCAGTTCTTC.

This chain connects TRBV20-1 to TRBJ2-5, with 14 bases lining up with TRBD2. V gave up 3 bases and J gave up 0 bases; unmatched junction bases: 3. This CDR3 contains 16 residues. Germline values: CDR1 DFQATT, CDR2 SNEGSKA (reference sequence). The CDR3 DNA reads as TGCAGTGCTAGGACTAGCGGGAGGGTGTACCAAGAGACCCAGTACTTC. This gives the protein CSARTSGRVYQETQYF.

V and J are TRBV3-1 and TRBJ2-1; D not certain. This CDR3 has 15 residues. CDR1 and CDR2 (germline): LGHDT, YNNKEL (reference sequence). The ends were cut back, 0 bases at V and 10 bases at J, with 16 bases in the middle. CDR3 DNA: TGTGCCAGCAGCCAAGATACCAAGGTTTCTGGGGAGCAGTTCTTC. The encoded protein is CASSQDTKVSGEQFF.

This chain connects TRBV29-1 to TRBJ2-5, with D hard to call. Trimming shortened V by 4 bases and J by 5 bases, and 17 bases separated the two germline ends. The CDR3 is 14 residues long. Germline-derived CDR1 and CDR2 are SQVTM and ANQGSEA. DNA for the CDR3: TGCAGCGTTGTCCCCAGCGTTCCTGGGGAGACCCAGTACTTC. Encoded protein: CSVVPSVPGETQYF.

This clonotype was detected once. The DNA for the CDR3 is TGCAGCGTTGAAGTATGGGCGGGTCAAGATACGCAGTATTTT. Its translation is CSVEVWAGQDTQYF. The chain is built from TRBV29-1 and TRBJ2-3, with D possibly TRBD2 on 5 matching bases. CDR3 length equals 14 residues. Trimming left V 1 base short and J 5 bases short, with 13 bases between. Germline CDR1 reads SQVTM; CDR2 reads ANQGSEA.

This clonotype was seen only once. V usage is TRBV6-4 and J usage is TRBJ1-4; D possibly corresponds to TRBD1 (5 bases). V lost 8 bases and J lost 4, with 14 bases in between. The CDR3 extends over 14 amino acids. Per the germline V gene, CDR1 is MRHNA and CDR2 is SNTAGT. CDR3 sequence (DNA): TGTGCCAGCGGGCCGGGACCGATTAATGAAAAACTGTTTTTT. Translation gives CASGPGPINEKLFF.

The chain recombines TRBV12-3 or TRBV12-4 with TRBJ2-1; 8 positions match TRBD2. The V segment lost 6 bases and the J segment 16 bases; nucleotides outside the gene matches: 11. This CDR3 has 12 residues. The CDR3 here is CASSRLAGGKFF. The CDR3 DNA reads as TGTGCCAGCAGCCGTCTTGCGGGAGGTAAATTCTTC.

The chain uses TRBV29-1 and TRBJ1-5; 10 bases are a match to TRBD1. The CDR3 length is 14 residues. The germline gives CDR1 SQVTM, CDR2 ANQGSEA. V lost 4 bases to trimming and J lost 4 bases; unmatched junction nucleotides: 4. This CDR3 reads CSVADRGQNQPQHF. CDR3 nucleotides: TGCAGCGTTGCCGACAGGGGGCAAAATCAGCCCCAGCATTTT.

V gene TRBV30 combines with J gene TRBJ2-3; no firm D call. The CDR3 spans 12 residues. Trimming stripped 4 bases from V and 1 base from J, with 6 bases between. The germline gives CDR1 GTSNPN, CDR2 SVGIG (reference sequence). Written as DNA, the CDR3 is TGTGCCTGGAACGCGGGCACAGATACGCAGTATTTT. Translation: CAWNAGTDTQYF.

The chain employs TRBV7-3 and TRBJ2-1, with D unclear. Trimming shortened V by 5 bases and J by 6 bases, and 17 bases separated the two germline ends. Germline V lookup: CDR1 SGHTA, CDR2 FQGTGA. The CDR3 has 15 amino acids. In DNA, the CDR3 is TGTGCCAGCAGCCCTTATTCCCCCCCGTTCAATGAGCAGTTCTTC. Its translation: CASSPYSPPFNEQFF.